This record concerns one T cell receptor (beta chain) sequence. This study enrolled people aged about 18 to 95 from 20 to 25 US geographic areas. Recovered Cohort 3 donors showed two negative PCRs, clearance, or symptom resolution. This sample was included in a study of blood T cell repertoires in COVID-19. The wider study: Sources were T cells, B-cell-depleted T cells, or PBMCs; the material itself was cDNA or gDNA.

Authors' processing steps: Cell counts per sample came from amplifying reference gene primers. Using immunoSEQ multiplex PCR, the repertoire was profiled, and TCRdb retains in-frame clones only, with some absent. V and J calls plus clone size are reproduced from that table; the DNA served to infer D and trimming. The data contain about 130,000 clones, about four fifths of them seen just once; the ten biggest clones take up around 8.4%. Trimming took 0 bases from V and 1 from J, leaving 10 bases between them. From germline, CDR1 is MRHNA and CDR2 SNTAGT. The CDR3 is made up of 17 amino acids. The clonotype was recovered from a man aged 50 to 60 who had recovered from COVID-19. The source material was PBMCs or T cells enriched from blood (not recorded which). The chain couples TRBV6-4 to TRBJ2-6; tentative D call: TRBD1 (6 bases). The CDR3 spells CASSDSGQLSGANVLTF. The CDR3 DNA follows: TGTGCCAGCAGTGACTCAGGACAGCTTTCTGGGGCCAACGTCCTGACTTTC.